The 3 T cell receptor beta chains below were found in one sample sequenced in a study of OX40 agonist ivuxolimab in advanced cancers. TCRdb's table, derived via immunoSEQ multiplex PCR, lists solely in-frame clones and lacks some. The sample yields about 150,000 clones, over 75% seen once. The source was CD4+ or CD8+ T cells sorted from blood, collected in a trial of the OX40 agonist ivuxolimab. The receptors derive from an adult with an advanced solid tumor such as melanoma, head and neck, liver or kidney cancer.

This chain connects TRBV18 to TRBJ2-5; the D is unclear. Per the germline V gene, CDR1 is KGHSH and CDR2 is LQKENI. The ends were cut back, 3 bases at V and 5 bases at J, with 16 bases in the middle. This CDR3 region has 15 residues. CDR3 sequence reads: CASSPALGNSETQYF. The CDR3 nucleotides read TGTGCCAGCTCACCGGCGCTGGGGAATTCGGAGACCCAGTACTTC.

The chain couples TRBV19 to TRBJ2-1; no reliable D call. V was clipped by 2 bases and J by 4 bases, with 9 bases between them. Germline V lookup: CDR1 LNHDA, CDR2 SQIVND (reference sequence). CDR3 length: 14 amino acids. The CDR3 DNA reads TGTGCCAGTAGTATACCTCGAAGGTACAATGAGCAGTTCTTC. It yields the protein CASSIPRRYNEQFF.

The chain is built from TRBV9 and TRBJ1-5, with a weak D call TRBD1 (6 bases). The CDR3 extends over 14 amino acids. V lost 4 bases to trimming and J lost 9 bases, with 17 bases between them. Germline CDR1 SGDLS, CDR2 YYNGEE. The DNA for the CDR3 is TGTGCCAGCAGCCAGGGGACGCAGGTCGTGCCCCAGCATTTT. Translated: CASSQGTQVVPQHF.